These 31 T cell receptor beta chains were sequenced from one sample in a study of T-cell reconstitution after alpha-beta-depleted transplantation in children. Unique molecular identifiers were incorporated into the prepared TCRbeta library. One entry per CDR3 protein, called by TCRdb with MiXCR from the PCR reads. This sample carries roughly 300,000 distinct CDR3 sequences, approximately 10% of them seen once, and the ten largest clones take 2% to 2.5%. The material was PBMCs from the stem cell graft donor, obtained from the stem cell graft. Source of these receptors: a human donor who donated a stem cell graft to a child with acute lymphoblastic leukemia.

This clonotype was detected many times. This sequence joins TRBV3-1 and TRBJ1-1; tentatively, D is TRBD1 (5 bases). V lost 2 bases to trimming and J lost 0 bases, with 13 bases between them. Germline V gene sequence: CDR1 LGHDT, CDR2 YNNKEL (reference sequence). This CDR3 is built from 16 residues. CDR3: CASSQKGTGMNTEAFF. The CDR3 bases are TGTGCCAGCAGCCAAAAGGGGACGGGAATGAACACTGAAGCTTTCTTT.

The rearrangement uses TRBV9 and TRBJ2-1; 10 nucleotides align to TRBD2. Germline V lookup: CDR1 SGDLS, CDR2 YYNGEE. This CDR3 is 16 amino acids long. Trimming took 0 bases from V and 6 from J; bases not matched to a gene: 6. CDR3 protein: CASSVGPSGSANEQFF. CDR3 nucleotide sequence: TGTGCCAGCAGCGTAGGGCCTAGCGGGAGTGCCAATGAGCAGTTCTTC.

The rearrangement joins TRBV10-2 to TRBJ1-1; a possible D gene is TRBD1 (5 bases). This CDR3 is built from 11 residues. In germline, CDR1 is WSHSY, CDR2 SAAADI. Trimming cost V 9 bases and J 1 base, with 6 bases left between them. The CDR3 protein is CASGQNTEAFF. CDR3 coding DNA: TGCGCCAGTGGACAGAACACTGAAGCTTTCTTT.

A few counts support this clonotype. This chain uses TRBV5-1 with TRBJ2-7; 7 bases align to TRBD1. Germline loops: CDR1 SGHRS, CDR2 YFSETQ. Trimming removed 4 bases from V and 6 bases from J; junction bases left unmatched: 10. The CDR3 covers 14 residues. The CDR3 nucleotides read TGCGCCAGCAGCCCCGACAGGGTCAGCGGCGAGCAGTACTTC. This gives the protein CASSPDRVSGEQYF.

This clonotype was seen many times. The rearrangement links TRBV6-1 to TRBJ1-3, with unresolved D. The CDR3 has 15 residues. The V gene lost 6 bases and the J gene lost 0 bases, with 12 bases spanning the gap. The V gene's germline CDR1 is MNHNS and CDR2 SASEGT. The CDR3 sequence: CASSPTRSSGNTIYF. DNA for the CDR3: TGTGCCAGCAGCCCCACGCGGAGCTCTGGAAACACCATATATTTT.

In its sample, this clonotype was seen a few times. This chain connects TRBV29-1 to TRBJ1-2; D perhaps matches TRBD1 (5 bases). This CDR3 comprises 13 residues. V was pared by 3 bases and J by 3 bases, with 11 bases between. Looked up from germline, CDR1 is SQVTM and CDR2 is ANQGSEA. CDR3 sequence (DNA): TGCAGCGTTGAGGCAGGGACCCACTATGGCTACACCTTC. It translates to CSVEAGTHYGYTF.

This clonotype showed up just a few times. The chain couples TRBV3-1 to TRBJ1-1, with D perhaps TRBD1 (5 bases). Trimming pared 1 base from V and 11 bases from J, leaving 17 bases between. Germline loops: CDR1 LGHDT, CDR2 YNNKEL (reference sequence). This CDR3 spans 14 amino acids. The CDR3 nucleotides are TGTGCCAGCAGCCAAGTTGGCGCGGGAGGGGTGGCTTTCTTT. Protein product: CASSQVGAGGVAFF.

This clonotype was found a few times. J is TRBJ2-2 and V is TRBV2; no clear D. Germline CDR1 is SNHLY and CDR2 is FYNNEI. V was pared by 4 bases and J by 6 bases, with 9 bases between. The CDR3 spans 13 residues. CDR3 protein: CASSGLSAGELFF. CDR3 nucleotides: TGTGCCAGCAGTGGGCTAAGTGCCGGGGAGCTGTTTTTT. Supplemented by reference TRBV2 and TRBJ2-2, the full variable domain reads EPEVTQTPSHQVTQMGQEVILRCVPISNHLYFYWYRQILGQKVEFLVSFYNNEISEKSEIFDDQFSVERPDGSNFTLKIRSTKLEDSAMYFCASSGLSAGELFFGEGSRLTVL.

The chain is built from TRBV5-1 and TRBJ2-7, with D perhaps matching TRBD2 (5 bases). CDR3 size: 16 residues. CDR1 is SGHRS, CDR2 YFSETQ, per germline. Between the trimmed V and J ends, which lost 4 bases and 7 bases, there was a span of 24 bases. The chain's CDR3 is CASSPRFEGLFVEQYF. CDR3 nucleotide sequence: TGCGCCAGCAGCCCCCGTTTCGAGGGATTGTTTGTGGAGCAGTACTTC.

V is TRBV20-1 and J is TRBJ1-2; 10 bases are shared with TRBD1. CDR3 length: 14 amino acids. Looked up from germline, CDR1 is DFQATT and CDR2 is SNEGSKA (reference sequence). V trimming: 0 bases; J trimming: 3 bases; junction bases outside the gene matches: 1. The DNA of the CDR3 is TGCAGTGCTAGAGAGACAGGGGGCGACTATGGCTACACCTTC. Protein: CSARETGGDYGYTF.

The chain uses TRBV20-1 and TRBJ2-1, with D tentatively TRBD2 (6 bases). CDR1 DFQATT and CDR2 SNEGSKA come from the germline V gene (reference sequence). This CDR3 is 15 amino acids long. Trimming took 1 base from V and 6 from J, leaving 16 bases between them. The CDR3 sequence: CSARAGTSPSNEQFF. The CDR3 DNA is TGCAGTGCTAGAGCCGGGACTTCGCCCTCCAATGAGCAGTTCTTC.

J is TRBJ2-7 and V is TRBV3-1; D unresolved. The CDR3 sequence is 11 residues long. V was shortened by 4 bases and J by 7 bases, with 8 bases between the two germline ends. CDR1 and CDR2 (germline): LGHDT, YNNKEL (reference sequence). For the CDR3, the DNA is TGTGCCAGCAGCCGCATGGGTGAGCAGTACTTC. Protein product: CASSRMGEQYF.

This clonotype was observed a few times. The gene calls are TRBV6-5 and TRBJ1-1; D uncertain. Per the germline V gene, CDR1 is MNHEY and CDR2 is SVGAGI. CDR3 size: 14 residues. The V end lost 2 bases, the J end lost 0 bases, and 7 bases lay between the germline ends. CDR3 sequence (DNA): TGTGCCAGCAGTTACAGTCAGTTGAACACTGAAGCTTTCTTT. The encoded protein is CASSYSQLNTEAFF.

The table lists this clonotype with a few counts. The rearrangement links TRBV3-1 to TRBJ2-3, with TRBD2 matching over 7 bases. Germline V gene data show CDR1 as LGHDT and CDR2 as YNNKEL (reference sequence). The trim removed 0 bases at V and 1 base at J, leaving 10 bases unmatched. The length of the CDR3 is 18 residues. CDR3 region: CASSQELVVAGGTDTQYF. CDR3 bases: TGTGCCAGCAGCCAAGAGCTTGTGGTAGCGGGTGGCACAGATACGCAGTATTTT.

V gene TRBV20-1 combines with J gene TRBJ2-7; 16 bases map to TRBD2. CDR3 length: 15 amino acids. V dropped 6 bases and J dropped 2; count of bases not matched to a gene: 4. Germline V gives CDR1 DFQATT, CDR2 SNEGSKA (reference sequence). CDR3 protein: CSAEGLAGGPYEQYF. The CDR3 coding sequence is TGCAGTGCGGAGGGACTAGCGGGAGGGCCCTACGAGCAGTACTTC.

The chain uses TRBV12-3 or TRBV12-4 and TRBJ1-4, with D possibly being TRBD1 (5 bases). This CDR3 has 14 amino acids. The V end lost 8 bases, the J end lost 4 bases, and 14 bases lay between the germline ends. CDR3 amino acids: CASSPSTVNEKLFF. Written as DNA, the CDR3 is TGTGCCAGCTCCCCATCGACAGTTAATGAAAAACTGTTTTTT.

This clonotype has a count of ten or more. The chain joins TRBV5-1 to TRBJ2-5; 14 nucleotides match TRBD2. Looked up from germline, CDR1 is SGHRS and CDR2 is YFSETQ. There are 15 residues in the CDR3. The ends lost 7 bases at V and 2 bases at J; junction bases unmatched: 4. CDR3 protein: CASYRTSGGQETQYF. The CDR3 bases are TGCGCCAGCTATAGGACTAGCGGGGGGCAAGAGACCCAGTACTTC. Full variable domain (rest looked up from reference TRBV5-1 and TRBJ2-5): KAGVTQTPRYLIKTRGQQVTLSCSPISGHRSVSWYQQTPGQGLQFLFEYFSETQRNKGNFPGRFSGRQFSNSRSEMNVSTLELGDSALYLCASYRTSGGQETQYFGPGTRLLVL.

The chain uses TRBV7-2 and TRBJ2-7; D is perhaps TRBD2 (6 bases). The germline V gene has CDR1 SGHTA and CDR2 FQGNSA. The CDR3 loop spans 16 amino acids. With 1 base removed from V and 4 bases from J, the gap between germline ends came to 17 bases. The CDR3 DNA reads as TGTGCCAGCAGCTTAGGTATTGGGGACTTAAGGTACGAGCAGTACTTC. Translated: CASSLGIGDLRYEQYF.

This chain connects TRBV7-2 to TRBJ1-5; 9 nucleotides align to TRBD1. This CDR3 region has 15 residues. The ends lost 5 bases at V and 3 bases at J; junction bases unmatched: 5. Germline V gene sequence: CDR1 SGHTA, CDR2 FQGNSA. The CDR3 DNA reads TGTGCCAGCAGCCGGACAGGGGAGACCAATCAGCCCCAGCATTTT. Translating gives CASSRTGETNQPQHF.

This clonotype was counted a few times. The V gene is TRBV7-9, the J gene TRBJ1-1, with TRBD1 matching 8 bases. V trimming: 6 bases; J trimming: 1 base; junction bases outside the gene matches: 7. Looked up from germline, CDR1 is SEHNR and CDR2 is FQNEAQ (reference sequence). The CDR3 has 15 residues. CDR3 in amino acids: CASRVQGVWNTEAFF. The CDR3 bases are TGTGCCAGCAGGGTACAGGGGGTTTGGAACACTGAAGCTTTCTTT.

J is TRBJ2-1 and V is TRBV6-2 or TRBV6-3; unclear D gene. Germline assignment: CDR1 MNHEY and CDR2 SVGEGT. V was clipped by 6 bases and J by 10 bases, with 10 bases between them. This CDR3 has 11 amino acids. The chain's CDR3 is CASRSPFEQFF. The CDR3, as DNA: TGTGCCAGCAGGAGTCCGTTCGAGCAGTTCTTC.

The rearrangement joins TRBV12-3 or TRBV12-4 to TRBJ1-6; 9 bases agree with TRBD1. The CDR3 runs to 15 residues. Trimming removed 4 bases from V and 5 bases from J; junction bases left unmatched: 3. The CDR3 DNA sequence: TGTGCCAGCAGTTCGACAGGGGGGAATAATTCACCCCTCCACTTT. This sequence encodes CASSSTGGNNSPLHF.

The chain has TRBV4-3 and TRBJ1-6; TRBD1 agrees at 9 bases. Germline trimming cut 3 bases from V and 7 bases from J; bases unmatched to any gene: 7. CDR1 and CDR2 from the germline V gene are LGHNA and YSLEER. The CDR3 has 16 amino acids. This chain's CDR3 is CASSQGWDRVNSPLHF. The CDR3 DNA sequence: TGCGCCAGCAGCCAGGGCTGGGACAGGGTGAATTCACCCCTCCACTTT.

The chain uses TRBV15 and TRBJ2-5, with 11 bases aligning to TRBD2. Germline V lookup: CDR1 LNHNV, CDR2 YYDKDF (reference sequence). Trimming at V came to 4 bases and at J to 4 bases, leaving 5 bases not matched to a gene. This CDR3 contains 15 residues. CDR3 amino acids: CATSIGTSGPETQYF. CDR3 coding DNA: TGTGCCACCAGCATCGGGACTAGCGGTCCAGAGACCCAGTACTTC.

This clonotype was observed many times. The chain joins TRBV7-2 to TRBJ2-3; no reliable D call. CDR1 and CDR2 (germline): SGHTA, FQGNSA. CDR3 length: 16 amino acids. V was trimmed by 1 base and J by 3 bases, leaving 14 bases between them. This chain's CDR3 is CASSLGPAGATDTQYF. CDR3 in DNA: TGTGCCAGCAGCTTAGGGCCGGCCGGCGCGACAGATACGCAGTATTTT.

With regard to this clonotype: This sequence may be a read error, since a much larger clone differs from it by one base. The chain is built from TRBV3-1 and TRBJ2-7; no clear D. The germline V gene has CDR1 LGHDT and CDR2 YNNKEL (reference sequence). The CDR3 has 13 residues. CDR3 nucleotide sequence: TGTGGCAGCAGCCCTAATCAAGGGCTAGAGCAGTACTTC. It is translated as CGSSPNQGLEQYF.

This clonotype turned up a few times. The rearrangement links TRBV20-1 to TRBJ2-3; D is possibly TRBD2 (5 bases). Germline V gives CDR1 DFQATT, CDR2 SNEGSKA (reference sequence). V was trimmed by 4 bases and J by 0 bases, leaving 23 bases between them. The length of the CDR3 is 18 residues. The CDR3 DNA is TGCAGTGCTAATCCCCCCCTAGGGAAGCGGTCTAGCACAGATACGCAGTATTTT. As protein: CSANPPLGKRSSTDTQYF.

A few counts support this clonotype. The rearrangement links TRBV4-3 to TRBJ1-2; 7 nucleotides match TRBD1. Germline CDR1 LGHNA, CDR2 YSLEER. Losses at the gene ends were 4 bases for V and 8 bases for J; bases not matched to a gene: 7. There are 13 residues in the CDR3. The CDR3 sequence is CASSPTTGWGYTF. In nucleotides, the CDR3 is TGCGCCAGCAGCCCGACGACAGGGTGGGGCTACACCTTC.

This clonotype was counted a few times. The chain recombines TRBV5-5 with TRBJ1-5; D is possibly TRBD1 (6 bases). The V gene's germline CDR1 is SGHKS and CDR2 YYEKEE (reference sequence). The CDR3 length is 15 residues. V was trimmed by 3 bases and J by 4 bases, leaving 14 bases between them. The CDR3 DNA reads TGTGCCAGCAGCTACGGACAGCGCCCAAATCAGCCCCAGCATTTT. This encodes CASSYGQRPNQPQHF.

There are a few counts of this clonotype. The CDR3 sequence is CASVGSSYEQYF. DNA for the CDR3: TGTGCCAGCGTCGGTAGCTCCTACGAGCAGTACTTC. The V and J genes are TRBV28 and TRBJ2-7; D is unresolved. Germline assignment: CDR1 MDHEN and CDR2 SYDVKM. With 8 bases removed from V and 0 bases from J, the gap between germline ends came to 8 bases. The CDR3 sequence is 12 residues long.

This chain joins TRBV4-3 and TRBJ2-1; possibly TRBD2 for D (6 bases). V gave up 3 bases and J gave up 2 bases, with 11 bases separating them. Germline CDR1 is LGHNA and CDR2 is YSLEER. CDR3 length: 15 residues. The CDR3 DNA reads as TGCGCCAGCAGCCAGGGGAGGCCGGCCTACAATGAGCAGTTCTTC. It translates to CASSQGRPAYNEQFF.